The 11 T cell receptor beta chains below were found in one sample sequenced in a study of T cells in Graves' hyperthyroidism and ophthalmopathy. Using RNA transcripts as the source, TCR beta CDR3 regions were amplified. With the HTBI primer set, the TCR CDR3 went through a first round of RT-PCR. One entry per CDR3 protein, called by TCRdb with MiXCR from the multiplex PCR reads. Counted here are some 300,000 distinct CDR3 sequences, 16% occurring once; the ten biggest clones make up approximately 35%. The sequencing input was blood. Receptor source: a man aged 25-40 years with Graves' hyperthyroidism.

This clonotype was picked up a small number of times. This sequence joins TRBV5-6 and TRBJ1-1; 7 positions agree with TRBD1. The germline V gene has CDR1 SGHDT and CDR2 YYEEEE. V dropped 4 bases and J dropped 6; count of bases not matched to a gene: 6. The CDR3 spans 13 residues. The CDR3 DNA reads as TGTGCCAGCAGCCTGCAGGGGGACGCTGAAGCTTTCTTT. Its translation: CASSLQGDAEAFF.

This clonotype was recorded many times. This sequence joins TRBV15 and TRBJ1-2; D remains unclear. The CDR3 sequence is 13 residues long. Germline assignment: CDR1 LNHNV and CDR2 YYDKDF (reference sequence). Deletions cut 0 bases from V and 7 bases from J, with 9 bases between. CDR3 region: CATSRDLNGGYTF. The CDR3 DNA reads TGTGCCACCAGCAGAGATCTTAACGGTGGCTACACCTTC.

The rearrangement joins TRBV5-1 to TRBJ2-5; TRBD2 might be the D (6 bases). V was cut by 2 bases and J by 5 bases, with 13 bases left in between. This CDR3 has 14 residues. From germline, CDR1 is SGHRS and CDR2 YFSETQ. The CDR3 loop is CASSFGGSQETQYF. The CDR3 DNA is TGCGCCAGCAGCTTCGGGGGAAGCCAGGAGACCCAGTACTTC.

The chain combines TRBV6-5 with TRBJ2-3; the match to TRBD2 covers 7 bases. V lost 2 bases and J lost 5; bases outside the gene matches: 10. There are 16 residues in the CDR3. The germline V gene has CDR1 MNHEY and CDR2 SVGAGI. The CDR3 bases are TGTGCCAGCAGTTACCTCGGGAGGACCGAGGGAGATACGCAGTATTTT. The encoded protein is CASSYLGRTEGDTQYF.

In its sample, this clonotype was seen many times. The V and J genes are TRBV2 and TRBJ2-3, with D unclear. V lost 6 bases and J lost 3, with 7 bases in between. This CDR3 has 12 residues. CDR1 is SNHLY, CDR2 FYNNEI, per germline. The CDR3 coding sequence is TGTGCCAGCAGGGAAAGGACAGATACGCAGTATTTT. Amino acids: CASRERTDTQYF.

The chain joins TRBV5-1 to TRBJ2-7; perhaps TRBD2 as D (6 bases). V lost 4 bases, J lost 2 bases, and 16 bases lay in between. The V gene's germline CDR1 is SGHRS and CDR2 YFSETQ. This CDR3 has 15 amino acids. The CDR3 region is CASSPTGGNAYEQYF. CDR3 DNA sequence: TGCGCCAGCAGCCCCACTGGCGGGAACGCCTACGAGCAGTACTTC.

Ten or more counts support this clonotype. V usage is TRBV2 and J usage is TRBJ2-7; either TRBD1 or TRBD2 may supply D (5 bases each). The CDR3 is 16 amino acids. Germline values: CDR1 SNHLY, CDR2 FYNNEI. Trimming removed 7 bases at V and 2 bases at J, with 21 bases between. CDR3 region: CASKVMRGSSTYEQYF. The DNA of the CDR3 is TGTGCCAGCAAGGTTATGAGGGGCTCTTCAACCTACGAGCAGTACTTC.

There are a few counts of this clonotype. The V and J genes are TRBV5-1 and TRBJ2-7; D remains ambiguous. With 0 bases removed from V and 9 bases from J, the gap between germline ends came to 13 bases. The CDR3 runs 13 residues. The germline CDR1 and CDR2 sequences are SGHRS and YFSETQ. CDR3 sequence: CASSLELGFGQYF. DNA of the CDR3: TGCGCCAGCAGCTTGGAACTGGGATTCGGGCAGTACTTC.

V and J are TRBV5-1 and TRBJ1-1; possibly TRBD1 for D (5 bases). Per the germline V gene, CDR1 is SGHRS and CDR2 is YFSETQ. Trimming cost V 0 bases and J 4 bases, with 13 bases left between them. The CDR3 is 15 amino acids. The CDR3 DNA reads TGCGCCAGCAGCTTGGGGACGGGGCTGGGCACTGAAGCTTTCTTT. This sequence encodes CASSLGTGLGTEAFF.

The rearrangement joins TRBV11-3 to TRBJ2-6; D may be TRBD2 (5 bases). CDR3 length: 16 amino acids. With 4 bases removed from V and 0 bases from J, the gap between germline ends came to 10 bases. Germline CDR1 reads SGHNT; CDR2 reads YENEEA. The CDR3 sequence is CASSSGLFSGANVLTF. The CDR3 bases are TGTGCCAGCAGCTCAGGACTGTTCTCTGGGGCCAACGTCCTGACTTTC.

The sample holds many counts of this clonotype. CDR3 region: CASSGGAAYGYTF. CDR3 bases: TGTGCCAGCAGTGGGGGGGCAGCTTATGGCTACACCTTC. V gene TRBV6-1 combines with J gene TRBJ1-2; possible D gene TRBD1, 6 bases. CDR1 MNHNS and CDR2 SASEGT come from the germline V gene. This CDR3 comprises 13 residues. V was shortened by 4 bases and J by 5 bases, with 11 bases between the two germline ends.